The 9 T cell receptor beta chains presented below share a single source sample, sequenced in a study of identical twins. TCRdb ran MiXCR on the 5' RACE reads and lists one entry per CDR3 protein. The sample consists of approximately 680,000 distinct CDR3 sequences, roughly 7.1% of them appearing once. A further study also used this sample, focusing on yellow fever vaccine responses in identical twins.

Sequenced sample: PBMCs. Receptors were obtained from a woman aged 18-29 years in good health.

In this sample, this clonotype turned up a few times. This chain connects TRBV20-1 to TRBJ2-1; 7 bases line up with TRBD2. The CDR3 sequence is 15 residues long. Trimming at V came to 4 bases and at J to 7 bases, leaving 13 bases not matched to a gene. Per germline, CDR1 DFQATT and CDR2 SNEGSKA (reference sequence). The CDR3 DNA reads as TGCAGTGCTAAAAGCGCGGGAGAGGGAGGTAATGAGCAGTTCTTC. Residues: CSAKSAGEGGNEQFF.

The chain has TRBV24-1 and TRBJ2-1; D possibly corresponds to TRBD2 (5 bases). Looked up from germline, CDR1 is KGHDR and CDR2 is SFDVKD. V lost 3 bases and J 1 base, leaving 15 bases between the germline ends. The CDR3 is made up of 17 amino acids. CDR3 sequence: CATSDPVGVRSYNEQFF. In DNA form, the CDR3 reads TGTGCCACCAGTGATCCCGTCGGGGTAAGGTCCTACAATGAGCAGTTCTTC.

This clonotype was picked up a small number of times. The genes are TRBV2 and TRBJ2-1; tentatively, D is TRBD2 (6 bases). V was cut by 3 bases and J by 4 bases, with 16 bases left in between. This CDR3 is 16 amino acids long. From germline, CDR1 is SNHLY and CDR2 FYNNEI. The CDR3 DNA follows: TGTGCCAGCAGTGAGCTTATGGCGGGAATTTACAATGAGCAGTTCTTC. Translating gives CASSELMAGIYNEQFF. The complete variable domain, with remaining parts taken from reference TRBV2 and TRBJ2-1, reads EPEVTQTPSHQVTQMGQEVILRCVPISNHLYFYWYRQILGQKVEFLVSFYNNEISEKSEIFDDQFSVERPDGSNFTLKIRSTKLEDSAMYFCASSELMAGIYNEQFFGPGTRLTVL.

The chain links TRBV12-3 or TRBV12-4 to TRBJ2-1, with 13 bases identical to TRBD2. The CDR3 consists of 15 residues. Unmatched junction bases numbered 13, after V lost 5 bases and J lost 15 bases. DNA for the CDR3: TGTGCCAGCAGTCCCTCGACTAGCGGGAGGTCCGGGGTGTTCTTC. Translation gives CASSPSTSGRSGVFF.

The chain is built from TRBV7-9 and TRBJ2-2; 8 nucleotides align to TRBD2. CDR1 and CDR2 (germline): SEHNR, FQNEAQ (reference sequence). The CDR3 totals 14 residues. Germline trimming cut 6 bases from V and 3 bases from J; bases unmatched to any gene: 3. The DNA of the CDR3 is TGTGCCAGCAGAGCGGGGGACCACACCGGGGAGCTGTTTTTT. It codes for CASRAGDHTGELFF. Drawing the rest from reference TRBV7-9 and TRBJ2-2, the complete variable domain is DTGVSQNPRHKITKRGQNVTFRCDPISEHNRLYWYRQTLGQGPEFLTYFQNEAQLEKSRLLSDRFSAERPKGSFSTLEIQRTEQGDSAMYLCASRAGDHTGELFFGEGSRLTVL.

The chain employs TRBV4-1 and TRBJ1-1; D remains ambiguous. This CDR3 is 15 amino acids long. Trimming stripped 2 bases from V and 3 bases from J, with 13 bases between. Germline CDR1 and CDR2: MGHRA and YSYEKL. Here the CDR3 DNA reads TGCGCCAGCAGCCAAATCACCGGGCCGGACACTGAAGCTTTCTTT. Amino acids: CASSQITGPDTEAFF.

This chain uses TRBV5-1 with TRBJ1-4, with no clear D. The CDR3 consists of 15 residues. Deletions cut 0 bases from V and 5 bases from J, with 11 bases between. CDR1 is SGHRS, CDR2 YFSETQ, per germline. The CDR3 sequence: CASSLGTQGNEKLFF. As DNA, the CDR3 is TGCGCCAGCAGCTTGGGCACTCAAGGGAATGAAAAACTGTTTTTT.

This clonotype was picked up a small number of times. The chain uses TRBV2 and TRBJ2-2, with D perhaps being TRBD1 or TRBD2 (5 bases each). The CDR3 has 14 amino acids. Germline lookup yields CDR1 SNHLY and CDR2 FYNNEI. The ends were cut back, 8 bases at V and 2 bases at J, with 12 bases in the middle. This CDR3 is CASLWGSNTGELFF. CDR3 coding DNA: TGTGCCAGCCTGTGGGGGTCAAACACCGGGGAGCTGTTTTTT.

The CDR3 protein is CSASLGSYGYTF. CDR3 bases: TGCAGTGCTAGTCTTGGTTCCTATGGCTACACCTTC. J is TRBJ1-2 and V is TRBV20-1; D call uncertain. Germline V CDR1 and CDR2: DFQATT, SNEGSKA (reference sequence). The CDR3 runs to 12 residues. The V gene lost 3 bases and the J gene lost 4 bases, with 9 bases spanning the gap.